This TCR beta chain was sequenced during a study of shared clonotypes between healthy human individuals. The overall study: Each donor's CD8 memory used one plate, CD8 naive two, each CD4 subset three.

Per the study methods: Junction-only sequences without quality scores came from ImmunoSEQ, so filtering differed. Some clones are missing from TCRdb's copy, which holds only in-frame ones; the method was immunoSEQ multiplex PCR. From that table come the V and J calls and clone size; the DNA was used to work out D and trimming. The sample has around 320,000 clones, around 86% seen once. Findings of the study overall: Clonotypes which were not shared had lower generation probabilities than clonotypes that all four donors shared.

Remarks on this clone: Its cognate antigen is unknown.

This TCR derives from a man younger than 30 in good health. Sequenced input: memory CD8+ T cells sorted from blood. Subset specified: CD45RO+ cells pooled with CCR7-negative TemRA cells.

Here the CDR3 reads CASSQGTGGLGAFF. DNA for the CDR3: TGCGCCAGCAGCCAAGGAACGGGCGGTTTGGGAGCTTTCTTT. The chain carries TRBV4-1 and TRBJ1-1; D is undetermined. The CDR3 contains 14 residues. Trimming shortened V by 1 base and J by 10 bases, and 16 bases separated the two germline ends. Germline V gives CDR1 MGHRA, CDR2 YSYEKL.